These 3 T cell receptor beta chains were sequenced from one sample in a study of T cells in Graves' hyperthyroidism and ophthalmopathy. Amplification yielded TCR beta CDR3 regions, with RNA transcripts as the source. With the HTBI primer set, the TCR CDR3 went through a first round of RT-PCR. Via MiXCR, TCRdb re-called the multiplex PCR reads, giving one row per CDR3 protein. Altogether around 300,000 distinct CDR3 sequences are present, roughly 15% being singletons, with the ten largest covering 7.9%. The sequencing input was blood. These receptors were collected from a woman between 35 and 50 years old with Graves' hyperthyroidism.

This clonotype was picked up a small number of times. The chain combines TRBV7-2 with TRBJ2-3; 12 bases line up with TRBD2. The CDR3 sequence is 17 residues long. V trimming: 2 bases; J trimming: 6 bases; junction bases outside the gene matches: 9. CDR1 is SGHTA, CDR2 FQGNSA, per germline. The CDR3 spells CASSLKTSGSNRDTQYF. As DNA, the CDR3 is TGTGCCAGCAGCTTAAAGACTAGCGGGAGTAATCGGGATACGCAGTATTTT. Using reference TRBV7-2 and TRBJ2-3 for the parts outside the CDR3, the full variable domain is GAGVSQSPSNKVTEKGKDVELRCDPISGHTALYWYRQSLGQGLEFLIYFQGNSAPDKSGLPSDRFSAERTGGSVSTLTIQRTQQEDSAVYLCASSLKTSGSNRDTQYFGPGTRLTVL.

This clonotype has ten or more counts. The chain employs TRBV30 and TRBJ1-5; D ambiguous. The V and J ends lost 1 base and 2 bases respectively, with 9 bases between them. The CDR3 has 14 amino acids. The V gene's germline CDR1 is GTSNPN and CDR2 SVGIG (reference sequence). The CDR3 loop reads CAWSEGLGNQPQHF. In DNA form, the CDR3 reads TGTGCCTGGAGTGAGGGTCTGGGCAATCAGCCCCAGCATTTT.

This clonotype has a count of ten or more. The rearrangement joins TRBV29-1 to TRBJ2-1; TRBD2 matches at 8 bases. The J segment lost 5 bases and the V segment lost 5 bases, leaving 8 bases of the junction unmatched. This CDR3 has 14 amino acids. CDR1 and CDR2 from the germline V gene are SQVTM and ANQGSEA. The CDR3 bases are TGCAGCGTTACTACTAGCGGAATTGACAATGAGCAGTTCTTC. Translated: CSVTTSGIDNEQFF.